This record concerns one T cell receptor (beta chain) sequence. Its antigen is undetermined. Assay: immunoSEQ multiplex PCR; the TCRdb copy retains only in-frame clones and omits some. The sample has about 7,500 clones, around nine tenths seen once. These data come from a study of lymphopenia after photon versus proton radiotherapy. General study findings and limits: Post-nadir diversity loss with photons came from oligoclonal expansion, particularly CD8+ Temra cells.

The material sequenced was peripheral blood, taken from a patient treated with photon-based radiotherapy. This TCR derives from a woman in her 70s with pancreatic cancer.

The CDR3 here is CASRRRLGQGYNEQFF. For the CDR3, the DNA is TGTGCCAGCAGAAGGCGATTGGGACAGGGCTACAATGAGCAGTTCTTC. The V call is TRBV2, the J call TRBJ2-1, with 9 bases lining up with TRBD1. Germline V gives CDR1 SNHLY, CDR2 FYNNEI. After removal of 6 bases from V and 3 bases from J, the junction contained 9 bases not matched to a gene. The CDR3 runs 16 residues.